These 27 T cell receptor beta chains originate from one sample sequenced in a study of cytomegalovirus exposure and HLA in healthy donors. PCR was performed using 60 Vbeta and 13 Jbeta primers. Profiling relied on immunoSEQ multiplex PCR, and the TCRdb table lists in-frame clones only, not all of them. The sample records around 67,000 clones, around 64% being singletons. The sample taken for sequencing was PBMCs. The receptors were gathered from a woman aged 45-59 years in good health and CMV-seronegative.

This clone was observed a handful of times. The chain links TRBV14 to TRBJ1-2, with TRBD1 matching 9 bases. This CDR3 spans 15 amino acids. CDR1 and CDR2 (germline): SGHDN, FVKESK. V shed 0 bases, J shed 4 bases, and the junction held 3 bases outside the gene matches. CDR3 region: CASSQEQGALYGYTF. The DNA for the CDR3 is TGTGCCAGCAGCCAAGAACAGGGGGCCCTCTATGGCTACACCTTC.

This clone was counted a few times. V and J are TRBV4-3 and TRBJ1-1; the match to TRBD1 covers 9 bases. The germline V gene has CDR1 LGHNA and CDR2 YSLEER. The CDR3 contains 15 residues. The V segment lost 4 bases and the J segment 3 bases; nucleotides outside the gene matches: 6. CDR3 sequence reads: CASSRWTGDDTEAFF. The CDR3 DNA follows: TGCGCCAGCAGCCGGTGGACAGGGGACGACACTGAAGCTTTCTTT.

The chain uses TRBV11-3 and TRBJ1-2; the match to TRBD1 covers 8 bases. The CDR3 contains 17 residues. Trimming at V came to 5 bases and at J to 0 bases, leaving 11 bases not matched to a gene. The germline gives CDR1 SGHNT, CDR2 YENEEA. CDR3 loop: CASSPRTGFGTNYGYTF. DNA of the CDR3: TGTGCCAGCAGCCCCCGGACAGGGTTTGGTACTAACTATGGCTACACCTTC. Filled out from reference TRBV11-3 and TRBJ1-2, the complete variable domain reads EAGVVQSPRYKIIEKKQPVAFWCNPISGHNTLYWYLQNLGQGPELLIRYENEEAVDDSQLPKDRFSAERLKGVDSTLKIQPAELGDSAVYLCASSPRTGFGTNYGYTFGSGTRLTVV.

This rearrangement joins TRBV5-1 to TRBJ1-5; 10 bases are shared with TRBD1. Germline loops: CDR1 SGHRS, CDR2 YFSETQ. The V segment lost 4 bases and the J segment 8 bases; nucleotides outside the gene matches: 9. This CDR3 region has 15 residues. CDR3 nucleotides: TGCGCCAGCAGCCCCGGGACAGGGGTAGGGGAGCCCCAGCATTTT. Its protein product is CASSPGTGVGEPQHF.

The chain recombines TRBV7-9 with TRBJ1-1, with 8 bases aligning to TRBD1. Losses at the gene ends were 3 bases for V and 2 bases for J; bases not matched to a gene: 2. Germline-derived CDR1 and CDR2 are SEHNR and FQNEAQ (reference sequence). The CDR3 has 14 amino acids. The CDR3 DNA sequence: TGTGCCAGCAGCTTCCAGGGGGCCAACACTGAAGCTTTCTTT. The encoded protein is CASSFQGANTEAFF.

The chain links TRBV6-5 to TRBJ1-5; maybe TRBD1 (6 bases). Germline values: CDR1 MNHEY, CDR2 SVGAGI. Deletions cut 7 bases from V and 7 bases from J, with 20 bases between. The CDR3 is made up of 15 amino acids. The CDR3 spells CASTPSPTQGQPQHF. In DNA, the CDR3 is TGTGCCAGCACACCCTCACCCACACAGGGACAGCCCCAGCATTTT.

This clone appeared a few times. J is TRBJ2-7 and V is TRBV9, with 14 bases lining up with TRBD2. Per germline, CDR1 SGDLS and CDR2 YYNGEE. After removal of 4 bases from V and 7 bases from J, the junction contained 10 bases not matched to a gene. The CDR3 has 16 residues. CDR3 coding DNA: TGTGCCAGCAGCCCTCGACTAGCGGGAGGGTTACGGGAGCAGTACTTC. Translated, it gives CASSPRLAGGLREQYF.

This clone turned up a few times. The chain employs TRBV19 and TRBJ2-7; 9 bases agree with TRBD1. The germline V gene encodes CDR1 LNHDA and CDR2 SQIVND (reference sequence). There are 14 residues in the CDR3. Losses at the gene ends were 7 bases for V and 4 bases for J; bases not matched to a gene: 8. The CDR3: CASNPQGAEYEQYF. In DNA form, the CDR3 reads TGTGCCAGTAACCCACAGGGGGCGGAGTACGAGCAGTACTTC.

The chain joins TRBV7-2 to TRBJ2-4; maybe TRBD1 (5 bases). Trimming removed 1 base at V and 7 bases at J, with 11 bases between. This CDR3 has 14 residues. CDR1 and CDR2 (germline): SGHTA, FQGNSA. CDR3 sequence reads: CASSLDPGSNIQYF. DNA of the CDR3: TGTGCCAGCAGCTTAGATCCAGGGTCGAACATTCAGTACTTC.

The V call is TRBV27, the J call TRBJ1-2; TRBD1 might be the D (5 bases). The length of the CDR3 is 13 residues. Per the germline V gene, CDR1 is MNHEY and CDR2 is SMNVEV (reference sequence). The V gene lost 6 bases and the J gene lost 4 bases, with 12 bases spanning the gap. CDR3 DNA: TGTGCCAGCAGCGTCAGGGCTAGCTATGGCTACACCTTC. This gives the protein CASSVRASYGYTF.

This chain uses TRBV29-1 with TRBJ2-7; the D gene is possibly TRBD1 (6 bases). The germline V gene encodes CDR1 SQVTM and CDR2 ANQGSEA. V lost 7 bases and J 0 bases, leaving 13 bases between the germline ends. This CDR3 contains 13 residues. The CDR3 region is CSARGHPSYEQYF. DNA of the CDR3: TGCAGCGCCAGGGGCCACCCCTCCTACGAGCAGTACTTC.

The rearrangement links TRBV19 to TRBJ2-1; perhaps TRBD1 as D (6 bases). Germline lookup yields CDR1 LNHDA and CDR2 SQIVND (reference sequence). Trimming pared 6 bases from V and 7 bases from J, leaving 10 bases between. CDR3 length: 12 residues. CDR3 in amino acids: CASSWQGNEQFF. The DNA of the CDR3 is TGTGCCAGTAGCTGGCAGGGGAATGAGCAGTTCTTC.

This clone was seen a handful of times. The chain is built from TRBV18 and TRBJ1-5, with D unclear. Trimming took off 0 bases at V and 6 bases at J, with 12 bases between the two ends. Germline V CDR1 and CDR2: KGHSH, LQKENI. The length of the CDR3 is 15 residues. CDR3 nucleotides: TGTGCCAGCTCACCACCGTCCCTTCCTAGTCAGCCCCAGCATTTT. Amino acids: CASSPPSLPSQPQHF. Supplemented by reference TRBV18 and TRBJ1-5, the full variable domain reads NAGVMQNPRHLVRRRGQEARLRCSPMKGHSHVYWYRQLPEEGLKFMVYLQKENIIDESGMPKERFSAEFPKEGPSILRIQQVVRGDSAAYFCASSPPSLPSQPQHFGDGTRLSIL.

The V call is TRBV29-1, the J call TRBJ2-7, with 7 bases that match TRBD1. CDR1 and CDR2 from the germline V gene are SQVTM and ANQGSEA. This CDR3 comprises 15 residues. Trimming at V came to 7 bases and at J to 5 bases, leaving 17 bases not matched to a gene. Here the CDR3 DNA reads TGCAGCGCCCGCGGCCTGGACAGGAGCGTCAACGAGCAGTACTTC. Protein sequence: CSARGLDRSVNEQYF.

This clone has just a few counts. The V call is TRBV4-3, the J call TRBJ2-3; 7 nucleotides line up with TRBD1. J lost 4 bases, V lost 5 bases, and 6 bases had no gene match. Germline assignment: CDR1 LGHNA and CDR2 YSLEER. The CDR3 extends over 14 amino acids. DNA of the CDR3: TGCGCCAGCAGCTTAAGACAGGGTCCAGATACGCAGTATTTT. Its translation: CASSLRQGPDTQYF.

This clone was counted a few times. This rearrangement joins TRBV7-9 to TRBJ1-1; the match to TRBD1 covers 11 bases. Germline trimming cut 4 bases from V and 5 bases from J; bases unmatched to any gene: 3. This CDR3 contains 14 residues. Germline CDR1 SEHNR, CDR2 FQNEAQ (reference sequence). The CDR3 reads CASSSGQGATEAFF. The CDR3 DNA follows: TGTGCCAGCAGCTCTGGACAGGGGGCAACTGAAGCTTTCTTT.

The chain combines TRBV15 with TRBJ2-1, with TRBD2 matching 10 bases. The V gene's germline CDR1 is LNHNV and CDR2 YYDKDF (reference sequence). V lost 5 bases, J lost 8 bases, and 12 bases stayed unmatched. The CDR3 is 16 residues long. In DNA form, the CDR3 reads TGTGCCACCAGCCCGGGCAGGACTAGCGGTTCGGATGAGCAGTTCTTC. As protein: CATSPGRTSGSDEQFF.

The rearrangement joins TRBV7-9 to TRBJ1-2; possible D gene TRBD1, 5 bases. The V end lost 3 bases, the J end lost 8 bases, and 13 bases lay between the germline ends. The CDR3 extends over 13 amino acids. Germline loops: CDR1 SEHNR, CDR2 FQNEAQ (reference sequence). CDR3 loop: CASSFPQVRGYTF. Written as DNA, the CDR3 is TGTGCCAGCAGCTTCCCACAGGTCCGAGGCTACACCTTC.

This clone came up once. V is TRBV28 and J is TRBJ2-7; D is possibly TRBD1 (6 bases). The CDR3 has 12 residues. Germline CDR1 MDHEN, CDR2 SYDVKM. V was trimmed by 3 bases and J by 4 bases, leaving 7 bases between them. The DNA of the CDR3 is TGTGCCAGCAGTTTGAGGGGGTACGAGCAGTACTTC. It is translated as CASSLRGYEQYF.

The J gene is TRBJ1-1, the V gene TRBV6-5, with unresolved D. The CDR3 runs to 13 residues. Trimming removed 2 bases from V and 0 bases from J, with 4 bases in between. The V gene's germline CDR1 is MNHEY and CDR2 SVGAGI. The CDR3 protein is CASSYNMNTEAFF. The CDR3 region has the DNA TGTGCCAGCAGTTACAATATGAACACTGAAGCTTTCTTT.

This clone was seen just once. The gene calls are TRBV6-6 and TRBJ1-2; D is unclear. Germline values: CDR1 MNHNY, CDR2 SVGAGI (reference sequence). The CDR3 runs 14 residues. V lost 7 bases and J 2 bases, leaving 14 bases between the germline ends. This chain's CDR3 is CASTGRLGNYGYTF. The DNA of the CDR3 is TGTGCCAGCACGGGAAGGCTAGGGAACTATGGCTACACCTTC.

This clone came up a few times. The chain couples TRBV2 to TRBJ1-5; maybe TRBD1 (5 bases). V lost 5 bases and J lost 1, with 6 bases in between. CDR1 and CDR2 (germline): SNHLY, FYNNEI. CDR3 length equals 13 residues. Here the CDR3 reads CASSRQSNQPQHF. CDR3 coding DNA: TGTGCCAGCAGTCGACAGAGCAATCAGCCCCAGCATTTT.

This chain connects TRBV11-3 to TRBJ2-3; 8 positions agree with TRBD1. Germline lookup yields CDR1 SGHNT and CDR2 YENEEA. The CDR3 is 17 residues long. V was clipped by 4 bases and J by 0 bases; unmatched bases: 9. The CDR3: CASSYAIQGASTDTQYF. The CDR3 DNA is TGTGCCAGCAGCTACGCCATTCAGGGGGCGAGCACAGATACGCAGTATTTT.

This clone occurred once. V gene TRBV5-1 combines with J gene TRBJ1-1; possibly TRBD1 for D (6 bases). This CDR3 is 13 amino acids long. V was clipped by 6 bases and J by 0 bases, with 9 bases between them. Germline assignment: CDR1 SGHRS and CDR2 YFSETQ. The CDR3 region is CASMDRLNTEAFF. The CDR3 region has the DNA TGCGCCAGCATGGACAGACTGAACACTGAAGCTTTCTTT.

This chain joins TRBV18 and TRBJ2-3; 9 positions match TRBD2. CDR1 and CDR2 from the germline V gene are KGHSH and LQKENI. The CDR3 loop spans 16 amino acids. With 2 bases clipped from V and 4 bases from J, the junction kept 7 bases outside the gene matches. CDR3 DNA sequence: TGTGCCAGCTCACCATTTGGAGCGGGAGGAGCAGATACGCAGTATTTT. The encoded protein is CASSPFGAGGADTQYF.

In this sample, this clone turned up a few times. This rearrangement joins TRBV4-1 to TRBJ1-4; D is possibly TRBD1 (6 bases). V was pared by 4 bases and J by 0 bases, with 12 bases between. Germline CDR1 MGHRA, CDR2 YSYEKL. The length of the CDR3 is 16 residues. The CDR3 sequence: CASSPSWTATNEKLFF. CDR3 in DNA: TGCGCCAGCAGCCCCTCGTGGACAGCAACTAATGAAAAACTGTTTTTT.

The J gene is TRBJ1-4, the V gene TRBV6-5; 7 positions agree with TRBD1. CDR3 size: 16 residues. The trim removed 2 bases at V and 6 bases at J, leaving 9 bases unmatched. Per the germline V gene, CDR1 is MNHEY and CDR2 is SVGAGI. CDR3 nucleotides: TGTGCCAGCAGTTACGCCGGACAGGCGGGTGATGAAAAACTGTTTTTT. It specifies CASSYAGQAGDEKLFF.